This TCR beta chain was identified in a study of beta chain features in type 1 diabetes. Sorting with CD45RO/CCR7/CD25/CD127/CD95/CD27 yielded naive, central memory, regulatory and stem-like memory CD4+ cells. Expressed TCRB transcripts were sequenced, since all the RNA that had been isolated was reverse transcribed. An average of roughly 4 million reads was obtained for naive, central memory and regulatory T cell samples. Profiling relied on immunoSEQ multiplex PCR, and the TCRdb table lists in-frame clones only, not all of them. The sample carries roughly 280,000 clones, around 22% recorded once. This CDR3 comprises 18 residues. V lost 0 bases, J lost 4 bases, and 11 bases stayed unmatched. Points from the study as a whole: Type 1 diabetes patients had TCRB CDR3s that were shorter (moderately but significantly so) in all four CD4+ subsets.

A note on this clone: Antigen: not known.

Sequencing was done on a sample of naive CD4+ T cells from blood. This sequence joins TRBV23-1 and TRBJ2-7, with TRBD1 identical over 11 bases. TRBV23-1 is assigned to the ORF class and has an uncertain function. This clonotype was obtained from a woman in her twenties or thirties with type 1 diabetes. CDR3 in amino acids: CASSQSAKAGQGAYEQYF. The CDR3 region has the DNA TGCGCCAGCAGTCAATCGGCAAAGGCTGGACAGGGGGCTTACGAGCAGTACTTC.